A single sample is the source of the 23 T cell receptor beta chains below, sequenced in a study of shared clonotypes between healthy human individuals. Here immunoSEQ multiplex PCR was the method, and the copy in TCRdb shows in-frame clones only, minus some. The data hold a few million clones, with just under 95% observed a single time. Naive CD8 isolation took CD45RO-negative cells positively selected for CCR7 and excluded terminally differentiated effector memory CD45RA+ cells. Sample: naive CD8+ T cells from PBMCs. These receptors were obtained from a man younger than 30 in good health. Some clones in this sample may be carry-over from other donors' samples.

The gene calls are TRBV5-1 and TRBJ2-1; D uncertain. Germline CDR1 reads SGHRS; CDR2 reads YFSETQ. This CDR3 has 13 residues. Trimming removed 2 bases at V and 3 bases at J, with 6 bases between. The CDR3 region is CASSFQDYNEQFF. The CDR3 DNA sequence: TGCGCCAGCAGCTTTCAGGACTACAATGAGCAGTTCTTC.

The rearrangement joins TRBV9 to TRBJ2-7; 8 bases map to TRBD2. Per germline, CDR1 SGDLS and CDR2 YYNGEE. After removal of 4 bases from V and 5 bases from J, the junction contained 8 bases not matched to a gene. This CDR3 comprises 14 residues. CDR3 nucleotide sequence: TGTGCCAGCAGCCCACGGGGGGGGTCGAACGAGCAGTACTTC. This sequence encodes CASSPRGGSNEQYF.

The chain carries TRBV27 and TRBJ1-1; D is unresolved. Germline-derived CDR1 and CDR2 are MNHEY and SMNVEV (reference sequence). The CDR3 consists of 13 residues. The V gene lost 6 bases and the J gene lost 3 bases, with 11 bases spanning the gap. CDR3 region: CASRGWEYTEAFF. In DNA form, the CDR3 reads TGTGCCAGCAGGGGTTGGGAGTACACTGAAGCTTTCTTT.

The V call is TRBV21-1, the J call TRBJ1-1; the table calls TRBD1, which could not be checked here. TRBV21-1 is listed as a pseudogene. This CDR3 has 17 residues. This CDR3 reads CASSRGQGEQGNREAFF. The CDR3 DNA follows: TGTGCCAGCAGCAGGGGACAGGGGGAACAGGGGAACAGGGAAGCTTTCTTT.

V and J are TRBV27 and TRBJ2-5; the D gene is possibly TRBD1 (5 bases). The CDR3 is 16 amino acids. The V end was cut by 4 bases, the J end by 5 bases, with 20 bases between. The germline CDR1 and CDR2 sequences are MNHEY and SMNVEV (reference sequence). The CDR3 here is CASSYGPTTVAETQYF. CDR3 DNA sequence: TGTGCCAGCAGTTACGGCCCCACGACAGTTGCCGAGACCCAGTACTTC.

The chain employs TRBV27 and TRBJ2-3, with D perhaps being TRBD1 or TRBD2 (6 bases each). The length of the CDR3 is 17 residues. In germline, CDR1 is MNHEY, CDR2 SMNVEV (reference sequence). Trimming left V 8 bases short and J 3 bases short, with 24 bases between. The CDR3 DNA is TGTGCCAGCCATCATCTCGGGGGCGGGATAGGTACAGATACGCAGTATTTT. This translates into CASHHLGGGIGTDTQYF.

The table lists this clone with a count of one. The V call is TRBV2, the J call TRBJ2-7; no reliable D call. CDR1 is SNHLY and CDR2 is FYNNEI in the germline V gene. This CDR3 has 12 amino acids. V lost 6 bases and J lost 0, with 6 bases in between. The chain's CDR3 is CASSRASYEQYF. Here the CDR3 DNA reads TGTGCCAGCAGCCGGGCCTCCTACGAGCAGTACTTC.

This chain joins TRBV7-9 and TRBJ2-1; tentative D call: TRBD1 (6 bases). CDR1 SEHNR and CDR2 FQNEAQ come from the germline V gene (reference sequence). The CDR3 covers 15 residues. Trimming cost V 6 bases and J 2 bases, with 14 bases left between them. DNA for the CDR3: TGTGCCAGCAGACCCTCCAGGGGCGCCTACAATGAGCAGTTCTTC. It specifies CASRPSRGAYNEQFF.

This clone was observed once. The gene calls are TRBV6-1 and TRBJ2-1, with D tentatively TRBD1 (6 bases). Germline assignment: CDR1 MNHNS and CDR2 SASEGT. This CDR3 is built from 16 residues. Trimming took 1 base from V and 0 from J, leaving 10 bases between them. The CDR3 protein is CASSEVGADSYNEQFF. As DNA, the CDR3 is TGTGCCAGCAGTGAAGTGGGGGCGGACTCCTACAATGAGCAGTTCTTC.

Turning to this clone: Other DNA sequences in the same sample also yield this CDR3. The chain combines TRBV6-5 with TRBJ1-3; D is possibly TRBD1 (6 bases). V was shortened by 0 bases and J by 1 base, with 7 bases between the two germline ends. In germline, CDR1 is MNHEY, CDR2 SVGAGI. This CDR3 has 15 residues. In DNA form, the CDR3 reads TGTGCCAGCAGTTACTCTAGGGGGTCTGGAAACACCATATATTTT. Its translation: CASSYSRGSGNTIYF.

The rearrangement uses TRBV30 and TRBJ1-3; possibly TRBD1 for D (6 bases). This CDR3 is 14 amino acids long. Trimming left V 8 bases short and J 6 bases short, with 20 bases between. Germline V gene sequence: CDR1 GTSNPN, CDR2 SVGIG (reference sequence). In DNA form, the CDR3 reads TGTGCCCTTAGGCACAGGGACGGTGAAAACACCATATATTTT. Its protein product is CALRHRDGENTIYF. The variable domain in full, completed from reference TRBV30 and TRBJ1-3, reads SQTIHQWPATLVQPVGSPLSLECTVEGTSNPNLYWYRQAAGRGLQLLFYSVGIGQISSEVPQNLSASRPQDRQFILSSKKLLLSDSGFYLCALRHRDGENTIYFGEGSWLTVV.

CDR3 sequence (DNA): TGTGCCAGCAGCCAAGGGACAGGGTGGCCCTACGAGCAGTACTTC. Translated: CASSQGTGWPYEQYF. The rearrangement joins TRBV14 to TRBJ2-7; 8 bases are shared with TRBD1. Losses at the gene ends were 1 base for V and 2 bases for J; bases not matched to a gene: 4. CDR1 and CDR2 from the germline V gene are SGHDN and FVKESK. This CDR3 is built from 15 residues.

The J gene is TRBJ2-2, the V gene TRBV4-3; a possible D gene is TRBD2 (6 bases). Germline assignment: CDR1 LGHNA and CDR2 YSLEER. The CDR3 runs 15 residues. Between the trimmed V and J ends, which lost 7 bases and 3 bases, there was a span of 15 bases. CDR3 region: CASTTAEGYTGELFF. The CDR3 DNA follows: TGCGCCAGCACCACAGCGGAGGGGTACACCGGGGAGCTGTTTTTT.

Comment on this clone: Other nucleotide sequences from this sample produce the same CDR3. This rearrangement joins TRBV9 to TRBJ1-2; TRBD1 agrees at 7 bases. CDR1 and CDR2 (germline): SGDLS, YYNGEE. Trimming took 4 bases from V and 3 from J; bases not matched to a gene: 6. The CDR3 extends over 14 amino acids. CDR3 region: CASSTRQGDYGYTF. In DNA form, the CDR3 reads TGTGCCAGCAGCACTAGACAGGGAGACTATGGCTACACCTTC.

This clone appeared a single time. This chain connects TRBV18 to TRBJ2-5; maybe TRBD1 (5 bases). Trimming took 3 bases from V and 3 from J, leaving 8 bases between them. This CDR3 has 13 amino acids. Germline V gene data show CDR1 as KGHSH and CDR2 as LQKENI. The DNA of the CDR3 is TGTGCCAGCTCACCGGGGCGGAAAGAGACCCAGTACTTC. Translating it yields CASSPGRKETQYF.

The chain joins TRBV4-3 to TRBJ2-3, with D unresolved. The CDR3 has 14 residues. The ends were cut back, 1 base at V and 4 bases at J, with 9 bases in the middle. CDR1 is LGHNA and CDR2 is YSLEER in the germline V gene. The CDR3 here is CASSQAAYSDTQYF. The CDR3 DNA sequence: TGCGCCAGCAGCCAAGCAGCTTACTCAGATACGCAGTATTTT.

The rearrangement uses TRBV9 and TRBJ2-2; D ambiguous. The V end was cut by 4 bases, the J end by 2 bases, with 15 bases between. Per germline, CDR1 SGDLS and CDR2 YYNGEE. The length of the CDR3 is 16 residues. The CDR3 coding sequence is TGTGCCAGCAGCCCAACAGCAGGCGTTAACACCGGGGAGCTGTTTTTT. Protein: CASSPTAGVNTGELFF.

The chain links TRBV7-2 to TRBJ2-3; D is perhaps TRBD2 (5 bases). Germline V gene sequence: CDR1 SGHTA, CDR2 FQGNSA. V was trimmed by 7 bases and J by 1 base, leaving 15 bases between them. This CDR3 spans 15 amino acids. CDR3 nucleotides: TGTGCCAGCACCGTCAAGAGCGGACGCACAGATACGCAGTATTTT. Translating it yields CASTVKSGRTDTQYF. Using reference TRBV7-2 and TRBJ2-3 for the parts outside the CDR3, the full variable domain is GAGVSQSPSNKVTEKGKDVELRCDPISGHTALYWYRQSLGQGLEFLIYFQGNSAPDKSGLPSDRFSAERTGGSVSTLTIQRTQQEDSAVYLCASTVKSGRTDTQYFGPGTRLTVL.

This clone appeared once. J is TRBJ1-2 and V is TRBV28; D gene unclear. The germline gives CDR1 MDHEN, CDR2 SYDVKM. Trimming pared 2 bases from V and 6 bases from J, leaving 10 bases between. The CDR3 runs to 13 residues. The CDR3 DNA is TGTGCCAGCAGTTTACCGCTCGTAGATGGCTACACCTTC. Protein sequence: CASSLPLVDGYTF.

The rearrangement links TRBV2 to TRBJ2-4, with a tentative D call TRBD1 (6 bases). The CDR3 runs 15 residues. Trimming left V 0 bases short and J 5 bases short, with 11 bases between. CDR1 and CDR2 from the germline V gene are SNHLY and FYNNEI. The CDR3 DNA reads TGTGCCAGCAGTGAAGCGACGGGGACACAAAACATTCAGTACTTC. Encoded protein: CASSEATGTQNIQYF.

This chain uses TRBV6-1 with TRBJ1-5; D is ambiguous. The germline V gene has CDR1 MNHNS and CDR2 SASEGT. This CDR3 region has 12 residues. Trimming removed 8 bases at V and 2 bases at J, with 7 bases between. CDR3 in DNA: TGTGCCAGCTCGTGGGGCAATCAGCCCCAGCATTTT. Translating it yields CASSWGNQPQHF.

This clone was detected once. This chain links TRBV5-6 with TRBJ2-7; D not resolved. Germline lookup yields CDR1 SGHDT and CDR2 YYEEEE. Trimming removed 2 bases at V and 4 bases at J, with 10 bases between. CDR3 length equals 13 residues. This chain's CDR3 is CASSLLRSYEQYF. For the CDR3, the DNA is TGTGCCAGCAGCTTACTTCGATCTTACGAGCAGTACTTC. The full variable domain, rest sourced from reference TRBV5-6 and TRBJ2-7, is DAGVTQSPTHLIKTRGQQVTLRCSPKSGHDTVSWYQQALGQGPQFIFQYYEEEERQRGNFPDRFSGHQFPNYSSELNVNALLLGDSALYLCASSLLRSYEQYFGPGTRLTVT.

Comments on this clone: Germline and junction disagree at one end, which may indicate a read error. V usage is TRBV7-9 and J usage is TRBJ2-1; the D is unclear. The germline V gene has CDR1 SEHNR and CDR2 FQNEAQ (reference sequence). CDR3 length equals 13 residues. The CDR3 DNA reads TGTGCCAGCAGCTTACCTTACTACGATGAGCAGTTCTTC. Protein sequence: CASSLPYYDEQFF.